The sequence of this T cell receptor (beta chain) was determined in a study of OX40 agonist ivuxolimab in advanced cancers. In the study overall: The costimulatory receptor OX40 (CD134) was targeted by ivuxolimab, a fully human IgG2 agonistic monoclonal antibody. Intravenous ivuxolimab was administered to patients every 2 weeks at six dose levels: 0.01, 0.1, 0.3, 1.5, 3 and 10 mg/kg. A male proportion of around 81% and a mean age of 60 years, ranging from about 23 to 90, were recorded for the dose-escalation cohort. The paper reports the monotherapy dose-escalation portion (N of about 51 patients) of the phase I ivuxolimab trial. Three dose-escalation patients achieved partial responses, one with hepatocellular carcinoma and two with cutaneous melanoma. Patients were allowed to have had prior anti-PD-1, anti-PD-L1 or anti-CTLA-4 therapy, and 40% of the dose-escalation patients had been treated with checkpoint inhibitors. The purpose of peripheral TCRbeta sequencing was to test whether ivuxolimab changed TCR sequence diversity and led to clonal T-cell expansion. Of the approximately 54 patients in dose escalation, some 20 had hepatocellular carcinoma, roughly 15 had melanoma, 9 had renal cell carcinoma and 9 had head and neck cancer.

Details on this clone: Its specific antigen is unknown. No much larger clone exists at a distance of one base, and base qualities are not known.

The paper as a whole reports these results and caveats: Low levels of normalized T-cell clonal expansion were also seen in some patients who did not respond. On average, CD8+ T cells showed more expanded clones than CD4+ T cells after ivuxolimab. Antigen specificity was not determined for the clonally expanded peripheral T cells. At doses of 0.1 to 3.0 mg/kg, clonal expansion of both CD4+ and CD8+ blood T cells was observed from baseline to week 6. Partial responders in the 0.1-3.0 mg/kg groups had among the lowest normalized peripheral clonal expansion, especially among CD8+ T cells.

For sequencing of the TCRbeta CDR3 region, genomic DNA was extracted from the sorted cells. The immunoSEQ Assay was used to sequence the TCRbeta CDR3 regions. The clones in this table, taken by TCRdb from immuneACCESS, are in-frame only. Not every clone is retained; where verified, under half of the shortfall comes from an unresolved V gene, and the cause of the rest is unknown. In all, the sample holds approximately 89,000 clones, and around 90% of those were seen once. About 0.76% of the sample is taken by the ten largest. Patients with autoimmune disease history or receiving systemic immunosuppression were excluded from the trial. Peripheral blood for TCR sequencing was collected from all dose cohorts at baseline, on cycle 4 day 1, and on cycle 7 day 1. Samples came from an open-label, multicenter, first-in-human phase I dose-escalation trial of ivuxolimab. Adults with locally advanced or metastatic melanoma, renal cell carcinoma, hepatocellular carcinoma or head and neck squamous cell carcinoma were enrolled in the trial. CD4+ and CD8+ T cells were sorted separately from peripheral blood before TCR sequencing.

The germline V gene yields SGHRS for CDR1 and YFSETQ for CDR2. Cut back by 5 bases and 0 bases, the V and J ends lie 22 bases apart. The CDR3 goes from the cysteine to the phenylalanine over 18 residues. The CDR3 DNA has 54 bases and is translated from base 1. Recombination linked TRBV5-1 to TRBJ2-3, with no reliable assignment of the D segment. The sequence derives from an adult with an advanced solid tumor such as melanoma, head and neck, liver or kidney cancer. The sequenced sample was CD4+ or CD8+ T cells sorted from blood, obtained in a trial of the OX40 agonist ivuxolimab. The sequenced DNA is TGCGCCAGCAGATCCGGACGTGTCGGAACCTCTAGCACAGATACGCAGTATTTT. It codes for CASRSGRVGTSSTDTQYF.